This is a list of T cell receptor beta chains from one sample in a study of blood T cell repertoires in COVID-19. Repertoires were generated with immunoSEQ multiplex PCR, while TCRdb's copy carries only in-frame clones and drops some. The data contain about 270,000 clones, just over 85% of them singletons. The sample consisted of PBMCs or T cells enriched from blood (not recorded which). The receptors here all came from a man younger than 30 who had recovered from COVID-19. Each CDR3 is given with its conserved first and last residue. D genes are given only for firm matches. A clone size is listed for some rows: how often the clone was seen (once, few, many), or a class if it is expanded.

D gene: -
CDR3 length: 16
clone size: -
J gene: TRBJ1-6
V gene: TRBV30
CDR3 protein: CAWTTGGSSYNSPLHF
CDR3 DNA: TGTGCCTGGACCACTGGGGGGAGCTCCTATAATTCACCCCTCCACTTT

D gene: TRBD2
CDR3 length: 18
clone size: -
J gene: TRBJ2-3
V gene: TRBV6-1
CDR3 protein: CASSARGGRFQSTDTQYF
CDR3 DNA: TGTGCCAGCAGTGCGCGGGGGGGTAGGTTTCAGAGCACAGATACGCAGTATTTT

D gene: -
CDR3 length: 14
clone size: -
J gene: TRBJ1-2
V gene: TRBV12-1
CDR3 protein: CASSSRGTKYGYTF
CDR3 DNA: TGTGCCAGCAGCTCCCGCGGGACGAAGTATGGCTACACCTTC

D gene: -
CDR3 length: 13
clone size: -
J gene: TRBJ1-2
V gene: TRBV12-3/TRBV12-4
CDR3 protein: CASSQQVLYGYTF
CDR3 DNA: TGTGCCAGCAGCCAACAGGTACTCTATGGCTACACCTTC

D gene: TRBD2
CDR3 length: 17
clone size: -
J gene: TRBJ2-7
V gene: TRBV18
CDR3 protein: CASSPSWTSGIPGEQYF
CDR3 DNA: TGTGCCAGCTCCCCTTCGTGGACTAGCGGGATTCCTGGCGAGCAGTACTTC

D gene: -
CDR3 length: 14
clone size: -
J gene: TRBJ2-7
V gene: TRBV18
CDR3 protein: CASSPPTGNYEQYF
CDR3 DNA: TGTGCCAGCTCACCACCGACAGGTAACTACGAGCAGTACTTC

D gene: TRBD1
CDR3 length: 15
clone size: -
J gene: TRBJ1-5
V gene: TRBV10-3
CDR3 protein: CAISESGQSHQPQHF
CDR3 DNA: TGTGCCATCAGTGAGTCGGGACAGTCTCATCAGCCCCAGCATTTT

D gene: -
CDR3 length: 15
clone size: few
J gene: TRBJ1-6
V gene: TRBV12-2
CDR3 protein: CASRFLGHYNSPLHF
CDR3 DNA: TGTGCAAGTCGCTTTTTGGGGCATTATAATTCACCCCTCCACTTT

D gene: -
CDR3 length: 15
clone size: -
J gene: TRBJ1-5
V gene: TRBV27
CDR3 protein: CASSLLGGINQPQHF
CDR3 DNA: TGTGCCAGCAGTTTATTGGGGGGAATAAATCAGCCCCAGCATTTT

D gene: -
CDR3 length: 18
clone size: -
J gene: TRBJ2-2
V gene: TRBV11-2
CDR3 protein: CASSLRPGPDSNTGELFF
CDR3 DNA: TGTGCCAGCAGCCTACGCCCGGGTCCAGACTCAAACACCGGGGAGCTGTTTTTT

D gene: -
CDR3 length: 15
clone size: -
J gene: TRBJ2-2
V gene: TRBV5-1
CDR3 protein: CASSFNPGITGELFF
CDR3 DNA: TGCGCCAGCAGCTTTAATCCAGGGATCACCGGGGAGCTGTTTTTT

D gene: TRBD1
CDR3 length: 15
clone size: -
J gene: TRBJ2-7
V gene: TRBV18
CDR3 protein: CASSPQRDRAYEQYF
CDR3 DNA: TGTGCCAGCTCACCTCAACGGGACAGAGCCTACGAGCAGTACTTC

D gene: TRBD1
CDR3 length: 15
clone size: -
J gene: TRBJ2-5
V gene: TRBV27
CDR3 protein: CASSTGTGGLETQYF
CDR3 DNA: TGTGCCAGCAGCACCGGGACAGGGGGTTTGGAGACCCAGTACTTC

D gene: -
CDR3 length: 13
clone size: -
J gene: TRBJ1-6
V gene: TRBV27
CDR3 protein: CASSEQRRSPLHF
CDR3 DNA: TGTGCCAGCAGTGAACAGAGACGTTCACCCCTCCACTTT

D gene: -
CDR3 length: 16
clone size: -
J gene: TRBJ2-7
V gene: TRBV5-4
CDR3 protein: CASSVGAGLASYEQYF
CDR3 DNA: TGTGCCAGCAGCGTTGGGGCGGGGCTAGCGAGCTACGAGCAGTACTTC

D gene: TRBD1
CDR3 length: 12
clone size: -
J gene: TRBJ1-6
V gene: TRBV28
CDR3 protein: CASSPAGTGTHF
CDR3 DNA: TGTGCCAGCAGCCCCGCGGGGACAGGGACCCACTTT

D gene: TRBD2
CDR3 length: 20
clone size: -
J gene: TRBJ2-6
V gene: TRBV7-8
CDR3 protein: CASSLDSTSEEPSGANVLTF
CDR3 DNA: TGTGCCAGCAGCTTAGACTCGACTAGCGAGGAACCCTCTGGGGCCAACGTCCTGACTTTC

D gene: -
CDR3 length: 14
clone size: -
J gene: TRBJ2-7
V gene: TRBV5-1
CDR3 protein: CASSVPGRPAEQYF
CDR3 DNA: TGCGCCAGTAGCGTACCAGGAAGGCCAGCAGAGCAGTACTTC

D gene: TRBD2
CDR3 length: 13
clone size: -
J gene: TRBJ2-7
V gene: TRBV29-1
CDR3 protein: CSVGGGSSYEQYF
CDR3 DNA: TGCAGCGTTGGCGGGGGAAGCTCCTACGAGCAGTACTTC

D gene: -
CDR3 length: 16
clone size: -
J gene: TRBJ2-2
V gene: TRBV5-1
CDR3 protein: CASSELGASNTGELFF
CDR3 DNA: TGCGCCAGCAGCGAGTTAGGGGCATCGAACACCGGGGAGCTGTTTTTT

D gene: -
CDR3 length: 14
clone size: -
J gene: TRBJ1-5
V gene: TRBV2
CDR3 protein: CASSGEGFGQPQHF
CDR3 DNA: TGTGCCAGCAGTGGAGAGGGATTCGGGCAGCCCCAGCATTTT

D gene: TRBD2
CDR3 length: 13
clone size: -
J gene: TRBJ2-5
V gene: TRBV24-1
CDR3 protein: CATGGGAGETQYF
CDR3 DNA: TGTGCCACCGGCGGGGGGGCGGGGGAGACCCAGTACTTC

D gene: -
CDR3 length: 13
clone size: -
J gene: TRBJ1-5
V gene: TRBV19
CDR3 protein: CASSIDVLQPQHF
CDR3 DNA: TGTGCCAGTAGTATAGATGTCTTACAGCCCCAGCATTTT

D gene: TRBD2
CDR3 length: 16
clone size: -
J gene: TRBJ2-2
V gene: TRBV5-6
CDR3 protein: CASRMGLAGTAGELFF
CDR3 DNA: TGTGCCAGCAGGATGGGACTAGCGGGAACCGCCGGGGAGCTGTTTTTT

D gene: -
CDR3 length: 14
clone size: -
J gene: TRBJ2-5
V gene: TRBV15
CDR3 protein: CATSRGGRWETQYF
CDR3 DNA: TGTGCCACCAGCAGAGGGGGGAGGTGGGAGACCCAGTACTTC

D gene: -
CDR3 length: 13
clone size: -
J gene: TRBJ1-1
V gene: TRBV7-2
CDR3 protein: CASRIGWNTEAFF
CDR3 DNA: TGTGCCAGCAGAATCGGGTGGAACACTGAAGCTTTCTTT

D gene: TRBD2
CDR3 length: 16
clone size: once
J gene: TRBJ2-1
V gene: TRBV5-4
CDR3 protein: CASSSYLAGEYNEQFF
CDR3 DNA: TGTGCCAGCAGCTCCTACCTAGCGGGGGAGTACAATGAGCAGTTCTTC

D gene: -
CDR3 length: 16
clone size: -
J gene: TRBJ1-4
V gene: TRBV11-2
CDR3 protein: CASSPNRGATNEKLFF
CDR3 DNA: TGTGCCAGCAGCCCGAATAGGGGTGCAACTAATGAAAAACTGTTTTTT

D gene: TRBD2
CDR3 length: 14
clone size: -
J gene: TRBJ2-3
V gene: TRBV7-2
CDR3 protein: CASSPGLAADTQYF
CDR3 DNA: TGTGCCAGCAGCCCGGGACTAGCGGCAGATACGCAGTATTTT

D gene: -
CDR3 length: 13
clone size: -
J gene: TRBJ1-3
V gene: TRBV2
CDR3 protein: CASNGERGNTIYF
CDR3 DNA: TGTGCCAGCAACGGGGAGCGAGGAAACACCATATATTTT

D gene: TRBD2
CDR3 length: 15
clone size: once
J gene: TRBJ2-1
V gene: TRBV7-2
CDR3 protein: CASSLGGGGGIEQFF
CDR3 DNA: TGTGCCAGCAGCTTGGGCGGCGGGGGAGGGATTGAGCAGTTCTTC

D gene: TRBD1
CDR3 length: 14
clone size: -
J gene: TRBJ1-2
V gene: TRBV6-5
CDR3 protein: CASAPGGANYGYTF
CDR3 DNA: TGTGCCAGCGCACCAGGGGGCGCAAACTATGGCTACACCTTC

D gene: TRBD1
CDR3 length: 15
clone size: -
J gene: TRBJ1-2
V gene: TRBV28
CDR3 protein: CASSLQGVERYGYTF
CDR3 DNA: TGTGCCAGCAGTTTACAGGGGGTGGAACGCTATGGCTACACCTTC

D gene: -
CDR3 length: 14
clone size: -
J gene: TRBJ1-1
V gene: TRBV6-5
CDR3 protein: CASSYGTTDTEAFF
CDR3 DNA: TGTGCCAGCAGTTACGGGACAACTGACACTGAAGCTTTCTTT

D gene: TRBD2
CDR3 length: 17
clone size: few
J gene: TRBJ2-1
V gene: TRBV3-1/TRBV3-2
CDR3 protein: CASSQVGDLAGVWEQFF
CDR3 DNA: TGTGCCAGCAGCCAAGTAGGGGACCTAGCGGGGGTCTGGGAGCAGTTCTTC

D gene: TRBD1
CDR3 length: 17
clone size: -
J gene: TRBJ2-6
V gene: TRBV7-9
CDR3 protein: CASSPISGTAGANVLTF
CDR3 DNA: TGTGCCAGCAGCCCCATATCGGGGACAGCCGGGGCCAACGTCCTGACTTTC

D gene: TRBD1
CDR3 length: 13
clone size: few
J gene: TRBJ2-5
V gene: TRBV10-3
CDR3 protein: CAISVGQGETQYF
CDR3 DNA: TGTGCCATCAGTGTCGGACAGGGAGAGACCCAGTACTTC

D gene: -
CDR3 length: 15
clone size: -
J gene: TRBJ2-1
V gene: TRBV11-2
CDR3 protein: CASRPPGGAPGEQFF
CDR3 DNA: TGTGCCAGCAGACCTCCCGGCGGGGCCCCAGGTGAGCAGTTCTTC

D gene: -
CDR3 length: 16
clone size: -
J gene: TRBJ1-6
V gene: TRBV18
CDR3 protein: CASSLDGQFYNSPLHF
CDR3 DNA: TGTGCCAGCTCACTGGACGGACAGTTCTATAATTCACCCCTCCACTTT

D gene: -
CDR3 length: 15
clone size: -
J gene: TRBJ1-6
V gene: TRBV6-5
CDR3 protein: CASRRLQSTDSPLHF
CDR3 DNA: TGTGCCAGCAGGCGCCTCCAAAGTACGGATTCACCCCTCCACTTT

D gene: -
CDR3 length: 15
clone size: once
J gene: TRBJ1-2
V gene: TRBV2
CDR3 protein: CASSDDGRGRYGYTF
CDR3 DNA: TGTGCCAGCAGTGACGACGGCAGGGGCCGGTATGGCTACACCTTC

D gene: TRBD1
CDR3 length: 15
clone size: -
J gene: TRBJ1-6
V gene: TRBV7-9
CDR3 protein: CASSLGQGDYSPLHF
CDR3 DNA: TGTGCCAGCAGCTTGGGACAGGGGGACTATTCACCCCTCCACTTT

D gene: TRBD1
CDR3 length: 15
clone size: -
J gene: TRBJ2-7
V gene: TRBV7-8
CDR3 protein: CASNQGTGLSYEQYF
CDR3 DNA: TGTGCCAGCAACCAGGGGACAGGCCTCTCCTACGAGCAGTACTTC